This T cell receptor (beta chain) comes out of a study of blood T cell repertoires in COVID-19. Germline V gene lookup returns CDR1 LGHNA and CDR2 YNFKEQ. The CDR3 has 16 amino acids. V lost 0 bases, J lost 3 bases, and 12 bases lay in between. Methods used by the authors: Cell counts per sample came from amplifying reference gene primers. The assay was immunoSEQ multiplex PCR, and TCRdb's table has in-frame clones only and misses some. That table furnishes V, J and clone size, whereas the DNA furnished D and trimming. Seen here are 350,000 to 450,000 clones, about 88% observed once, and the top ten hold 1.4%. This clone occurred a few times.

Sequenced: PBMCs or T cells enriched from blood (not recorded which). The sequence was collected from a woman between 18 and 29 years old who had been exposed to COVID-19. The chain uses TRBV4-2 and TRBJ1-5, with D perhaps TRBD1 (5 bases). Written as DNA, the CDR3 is TGTGCCAGCAGCCAAGATCTTGGGGGGTTCAATCAGCCCCAGCATTTT. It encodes CASSQDLGGFNQPQHF.